This entry describes one T cell receptor (beta chain). No antigen is known for it. This entry belongs to a study of identical twins. A template switching step contributed a universal primer site, while unique molecular identifiers were present in the cDNA. Via MiXCR, TCRdb re-called the 5' RACE reads, giving one row per CDR3 protein. The repertoire holds 510,000 or so distinct CDR3 sequences, with around 15% as singletons. The study, taken as a whole, reports: Excess low generation probability was seen in twin-shared out-of-frame alpha sequences. Modelling approaches yielded underestimates of out-of-frame TCR alpha sharing between monozygotic twins.

This sample also belongs to another study, concerning yellow fever vaccine responses in identical twins. That report adds: Twins reportedly showed a vaccine T cell response that seemed partly convergent and partly personalized.

This TCR derives from a young woman in good health. Specimen: CD4+ T cells sorted from blood.

CDR3 nucleotides: TGTGCCAGCAGTCTCCGGACAGCGGGCGGTGAAAAACTGTTTTTT. Protein: CASSLRTAGGEKLFF. The genes are TRBV28 and TRBJ1-4; D may be TRBD1 (6 bases). The CDR3 consists of 15 residues. CDR1 and CDR2 from the germline V gene are MDHEN and SYDVKM. V was pared by 5 bases and J by 7 bases, with 17 bases between.